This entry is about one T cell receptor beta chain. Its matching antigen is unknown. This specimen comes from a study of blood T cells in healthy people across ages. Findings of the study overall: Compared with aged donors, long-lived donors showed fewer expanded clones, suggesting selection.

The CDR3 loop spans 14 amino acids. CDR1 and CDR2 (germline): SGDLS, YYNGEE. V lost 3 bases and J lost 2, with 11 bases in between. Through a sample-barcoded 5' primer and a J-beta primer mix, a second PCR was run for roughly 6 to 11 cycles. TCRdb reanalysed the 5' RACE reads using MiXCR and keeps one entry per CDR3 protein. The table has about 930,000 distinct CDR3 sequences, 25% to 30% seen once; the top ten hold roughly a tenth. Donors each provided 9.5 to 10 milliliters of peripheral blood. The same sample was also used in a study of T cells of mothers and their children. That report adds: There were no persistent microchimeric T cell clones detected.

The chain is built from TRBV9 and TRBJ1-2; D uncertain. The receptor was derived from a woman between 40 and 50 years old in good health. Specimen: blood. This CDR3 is CASSAARGNYGYTF. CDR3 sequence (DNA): TGTGCCAGCAGCGCCGCGCGCGGGAACTATGGCTACACCTTC.